This entry is about one TCR beta chain. It has no known antigen specificity. Per-nucleotide qualities are absent, and no much larger clonotype sits a single base away. TCRbeta CDR3 regions were amplified from genomic DNA using the immunoSEQ Assay, a bias-controlled multiplex PCR. On the authors' methods: Within the assay, amplification of reference gene primers was used to estimate how many nucleated cells each sample contained. To quantify the absolute abundance of each unique TCRbeta CDR3 rearrangement, sequence reads were collapsed and filtered. For each sample, productive Simpson clonality was calculated by taking the square root of Simpson's diversity index across productive rearrangements. Sourced from immuneACCESS, this table was stored by TCRdb with only in-frame sequences that have V and J called. A share of the clones is absent; for the studies checked, an unresolved V gene accounts for under half, and the remainder has no known explanation. Clone size and the V and J calls come from that table; the DNA yielded D and trimming. Present in this sample are 9,500 to 12,000 clones, over 80% of which were seen just once. 9.5% to 12% of the sample lies in the top ten.

Each collaborating institution followed its own protocols to collect whole blood in K2EDTA tubes. For TCRbeta analysis, collaborator samples were shipped as frozen whole blood, as isolated PBMCs, or as DNA extracted from either sample type. The data derive from a study of blood T cell repertoires in COVID-19 (dated by TCRdb to about 2020). In the study overall: Samples covering the acute and convalescent phases of COVID-19 were provided by collaborators in the United States, Italy and Spain. The material from the prospective study consisted of cDNA or gDNA derived from T cells, B-cell-depleted T cells, or PBMCs. The dataset comprised deeply sampled blood TCRbeta repertoires from subjects exposed to, actively infected with, or recovered from COVID-19. The repertoires were released in a freely available public database intended as a resource for research on the immune response to SARS-CoV-2. Samples were obtained from the ongoing ImmuneRACE study (first 160 participants) and from 950 to 1,500 subjects provided by 6 global collaborators. Sample metadata almost always included a de-identified subject ID, COVID-19 status, age in years and sex. HLA class I and class II types, where available, came from metadata supplied by the sample provider rather than from assay-based typing.

CDR1 and CDR2 were assigned from the germline V gene as MDHEN and SYDVKM. V and J lose 3 bases and 4 bases, and a span of 12 bases separates them. From the cysteine through the phenylalanine, the CDR3 covers 14 amino acids. Only the CDR3 part of the read is kept: 42 bases, read in frame from the first base. The paper's findings and limits, for the study overall: The quantity of clinical and demographic metadata differed by source and by participant and was supplied without curation.

The receptor was isolated from a human donor in a cohort sampled during active COVID-19. The sequenced sample was peripheral blood. Here the chain combines TRBV28 and TRBJ1-2, with no confidently assigned D gene. The DNA is TGTGCCAGCAGTTTCTTCCCTGGACTCTATGGCTACACCTTC. This is translated as CASSFFPGLYGYTF.